This T cell receptor beta chain originates from a study of STAT5B mutations in CD4+ large granular lymphocyte leukemia. Study at large: Among healthy controls, a particular HLA allele went with more CDR3 'QG' motifs. Findings and caveats of the study: TRBV06-family usage was enriched in top patient clones (8/27) versus controls (2/35).

Germline V gene sequence: CDR1 KGHSH, CDR2 LQKENI. V dropped 6 bases and J dropped 4 bases, with 15 bases sitting between them. The CDR3 is 14 amino acids. Sequencing was at survey level. This table comes from immunoSEQ multiplex PCR, and its TCRdb copy is limited to in-frame clones, with some not included. The table records about 35,000 clones, around 67% of them present only once. Turning to this clone: Its antigen is undetermined.

The sequencing input was CD4+ T cells from blood buffy coats. The clonotype comes from a human donor in good health. The V call is TRBV18, the J call TRBJ1-2; possibly TRBD1 for D (5 bases). The CDR3 loop reads CASSRDVESYGYTF. The DNA for the CDR3 is TGTGCCAGCTCTCGGGACGTTGAGAGCTATGGCTACACCTTC.